This T cell receptor (beta chain) originates from a study of prognosis after radiotherapy for stage I lung cancer (dated by TCRdb to the early 2020s). For context, the study as a whole: Between early 2018 and early 2019, 15 to 20 patients with stage I NSCLC were enrolled in Nanjing, China. Fourteen of the patients were found to have newly diagnosed primary stage I lung tumors, and roughly 5 were living with oligometastatic NSCLC after surgical resection of the primary tumor. Every patient was deemed medically inoperable, eleven to twelve because of comorbidities and over five because they refused surgery. The cohort comprised 10 to 15 men and six or seven women with a median age of around 70 years, ranging from about 53 to 90 years. Tumor histology was squamous cell carcinoma in roughly 7 patients and adenocarcinoma in some 12. Using image-guided IMRT or VMAT, SBRT was delivered in 3 to 5 fractions at a biologically effective dose of at least 100 Gy. In every patient, SBRT was given without any concurrent therapy. Distant metastases were developed by four of the 19 patients after SBRT, at a median of about seven months, whereas no significant progression was observed in the other 15 patients. This study profiled peripheral blood TCR beta repertoires from stage I NSCLC patients before and after stereotactic body radiotherapy and linked the repertoires to distant failure. A total of around 40 blood samples from 19 patients were sequenced, with one sample obtained before and one obtained after SBRT for each patient. What the work shows at the level of the full study, not this receptor alone: All reported P values were unadjusted for multiple comparisons. Post-SBRT Shannon entropy and its change from baseline were lower in patients who developed distant metastases; baseline Shannon entropy was not associated with metastases. The study was limited by its small cohort and short follow-up, and the findings require independent validation. Differences in TRBV and TRBJ usage frequencies by metastasis status were reportedly observed in two V genes at baseline and in roughly 9 V and two J genes after SBRT. After SBRT, the number of unique TCR clones decreased (median roughly 10,000 before versus 6,000 to 7,500 after; Wilcoxon paired P=0.011). Tumor specificity of expanded TCR clones was not determined.

The CDR3, cysteine through phenylalanine, is 18 amino acids long. Here the CDR3 DNA is all that survives: 54 bases in frame from base 1. Looking up the germline V gene yields CDR1 MDHEN and CDR2 SYDVKM. The germline V and J ends show losses of 4 bases and 1 base respectively, and no gene match explains 12 bases of the junction. Two rounds of multiplex PCR were used to amplify the TCR beta CDR3 region from genomic DNA. The first PCR round used primers specific to each TRBV and TRBJ gene, and the primer sequences were filed in Chinese patent CN105087789A. The second PCR round used universal primers. The Roche High Pure PCR Template Preparation Kit was used to extract genomic DNA from frozen PBMCs. An Illumina HiSeq 3000 was used to sequence the libraries paired-end with 151 bp reads. Per the source publication's procedure: Raw reads lacking the multiplex PCR primer sequences were removed with CutAdapt. High-quality paired reads were merged into contigs with PEAR. By aligning each contig to reference sequences, MiXCR assigned the TRB V, D and J gene segments to that contig. CDR3 sequences were clustered by base quality and sequence similarity to remove sequencing errors. Shannon entropy, normalized by the natural log of the productive TCR sequence number, served as the measure of diversity. One minus Shannon entropy divided by the natural log of the number of unique clonotypes was used as the definition of clonality. Progression-free survival cut-offs for repertoire metrics were chosen using the Youden index of ROC curves, with analyses run in R 3.5.3. In TCRdb, the public reads were trimmed at Q25 with fastp and aligned with MiXCR, with productive beta chains retained. Rows with a matching CDR3 protein are joined into one entry that keeps the most common DNA and genes. TCRdb assigned the V and J calls; the authors' analysis was not used. The table for this sample lists under 13,000 distinct CDR3 sequences; roughly 51% of them were counted only once. The top ten hold 7% to 7.5% of the sample.

This clonotype is labeled medium-sized (0.01 to 0.1%). Its target antigen remains unknown. Qualities for individual bases were not recorded, and no much larger clone is one base off. No patient had a history of other malignancies or prior chemotherapy or radiotherapy, and all had node-negative disease on CT and PET/CT. At each of the two time points, six milliliters of peripheral venous blood were collected into EDTA tubes. PBMCs were isolated by Ficoll-Paque Plus density-gradient centrifugation. Samples were stored at -80°C immediately after collection until analysis. Specimen: PBMCs, collected before or after stereotactic body radiation therapy (not recorded which). This clonotype originated in a donor aged 50 or older with non-small cell lung cancer. The chain is made from TRBV28 and TRBJ2-1; TRBD2 aligns with 8 central bases. The CDR3 region: CASSSGTRGPISYNEQFF. The DNA sequence reads TGTGCCAGCAGTTCCGGGACTAGAGGACCTATATCCTACAATGAGCAGTTCTTC. Outside the CDR3, residues come from the reference TRBV28 and TRBJ2-1 proteins, so the full variable domain is: DVKVTQSSRYLVKRTGEKVFLECVQDMDHENMFWYRQDPGLGLRLIYFSYDVKMKEKGDIPEGYSVSREKKERFSLILESASTNQTSMYLCASSSGTRGPISYNEQFFGPGTRLTVL.